This is a list of T cell receptor beta chains from one sample in a study of spatial heterogeneity in lung cancer. TCRdb re-derived calls from the 5' RACE reads in MiXCR, one entry per CDR3 protein. The sample holds around 60,000 distinct CDR3 sequences, more than 7% seen once. The specimen comprised PBMCs, sampled at surgery. The receptors stem from a female donor with early-stage non-small cell lung cancer. Each CDR3 is given with its conserved first and last residue. Fields, in order: D gene, clone size, J gene, V gene, CDR3 protein, CDR3 DNA. The D gene is left open where the match is weak. Size is stated for part of the rows, as once, few or many counts, or as a class when the clone is expanded.

>NA|many|TRBJ1-2|TRBV7-8
CASSFSTTGSNYGYTF
TGTGCCAGCAGTTTTAGCACTACAGGGTCTAACTATGGCTACACCTTC
>NA|many|TRBJ1-1|TRBV27
CASIGQQSWGEAFF
TGTGCCAGCATTGGTCAACAGAGTTGGGGTGAAGCTTTCTTT
>NA|many|TRBJ2-2|TRBV24-1
CATSAGFLTNTGELFF
TGTGCCACCAGTGCCGGGTTCCTAACAAACACCGGGGAGCTGTTTTTT
>NA|many|TRBJ1-3|TRBV6-5
CASSYSQFSGNTIYF
TGTGCCAGCAGTTACTCTCAGTTCTCTGGAAACACCATATATTTT
>TRBD2|NA|TRBJ2-7|TRBV7-3
CASSSRLAGRRYEQYF
TGTGCCAGCAGCTCCAGACTAGCGGGAAGGAGGTACGAGCAGTACTTC
>TRBD1|NA|TRBJ2-5|TRBV18
CASSLEGTGGTQYF
TGTGCCAGCTCCCTGGAGGGCACAGGGGGCACCCAGTACTTC
>NA|many|TRBJ1-4|TRBV7-9
CASSYGEREKLFF
TGTGCCAGCAGCTACGGAGAGCGTGAAAAACTGTTTTTT
>NA|few|TRBJ1-1|TRBV6-4
CASSPEGGTEAFF
TGTGCCAGCAGCCCAGAAGGAGGGACTGAAGCTTTCTTT
>NA|few|TRBJ2-6|TRBV14
CASSLPGAFSGANVLTF
TGTGCCAGCAGCCTCCCGGGAGCCTTTTCTGGGGCCAACGTCCTGACTTTC
>NA|NA|TRBJ1-1|TRBV7-9
CASSRGGGTEAFF
TGTGCCAGCAGCCGGGGAGGGGGGACTGAAGCTTTCTTT
>NA|few|TRBJ1-1|TRBV27
CASSPYDKNTEAFF
TGTGCCAGCAGTCCCTATGACAAGAACACTGAAGCTTTCTTT
>TRBD2|many|TRBJ2-1|TRBV29-1
CSGQIWEGRYEQFF
TGCAGCGGGCAGATTTGGGAGGGCAGGTATGAGCAGTTCTTC
>TRBD1|medium-sized|TRBJ1-4|TRBV28
CASGLDRDATNEKLFF
TGTGCCAGCGGGCTGGACAGGGATGCAACTAATGAAAAACTGTTTTTT
>NA|many|TRBJ1-1|TRBV19
CASSVSQDTEAFF
TGTGCCAGTAGTGTCTCTCAGGACACTGAAGCTTTCTTT
>NA|many|TRBJ2-1|TRBV9
CASSPRPRGNEQFF
TGTGCCAGCAGCCCGAGACCCCGGGGGAATGAGCAGTTCTTC
>NA|few|TRBJ2-1|TRBV9
CASSFGLQFDEQFF
TGTGCCAGCAGTTTCGGACTCCAATTCGATGAGCAGTTCTTC
>NA|many|TRBJ2-1|TRBV20-1
CSAYGAESSYNEQFF
TGCAGTGCCTACGGGGCGGAAAGCTCCTACAATGAGCAGTTCTTC
>NA|many|TRBJ2-1|TRBV28
CASSPPGRNYNEQFF
TGTGCCAGCAGCCCCCCCGGACGGAATTACAATGAGCAGTTCTTC
>NA|many|TRBJ2-1|TRBV29-1
CSVGVQLNEQFF
TGCAGCGTTGGGGTACAGCTCAATGAGCAGTTCTTC
>NA|NA|TRBJ2-3|TRBV20-1
CSARDPRRASTDTQYF
TGCAGTGCTAGAGACCCCAGGAGGGCTAGCACAGATACGCAGTATTTT
>NA|many|TRBJ2-2|TRBV7-3
CASSFNLDTTNTGELFF
TGTGCCAGCAGCTTCAACCTGGACACCACGAACACCGGGGAGCTGTTTTTT
>NA|NA|TRBJ1-2|TRBV5-1
CASSLDSPYGYTF
TGCGCCAGCAGCTTGGATTCCCCATATGGCTACACCTTC
>TRBD1|few|TRBJ1-5|TRBV2
CASSDSETGNQPQHF
TGTGCCAGCAGTGACTCCGAGACAGGGAATCAGCCCCAGCATTTT
>TRBD2|few|TRBJ2-1|TRBV6-2/TRBV6-3
CASRGLAANNEQFF
TGTGCCTCCCGAGGACTAGCGGCAAACAATGAGCAGTTCTTC
>NA|few|TRBJ2-2|TRBV20-1
CSAREATVVRPNTGELFF
TGCAGTGCTAGGGAGGCGACAGTCGTCCGCCCGAACACCGGGGAGCTGTTTTTT
>NA|few|TRBJ1-4|TRBV5-1
CASSLGPAAANEKLFF
TGCGCCAGCAGCTTGGGCCCGGCCGCGGCTAATGAAAAACTGTTTTTT
>NA|few|TRBJ2-1|TRBV9
CASSVGLGSSYNEQFF
TGTGCCAGCAGCGTAGGGCTCGGCAGCTCCTACAATGAGCAGTTCTTC
>NA|NA|TRBJ2-1|TRBV6-5
CASSYSVQVSDEQFF
TGTGCCAGCAGTTACTCGGTCCAGGTGAGCGATGAGCAGTTCTTC
>NA|few|TRBJ1-5|TRBV5-1
CASSLGDTNNQPQHF
TGCGCCAGCAGCTTGGGGGACACAAACAATCAGCCCCAGCATTTT
>TRBD2|many|TRBJ2-3|TRBV5-6
CASSLVFETSGSTDTQYF
TGTGCCAGCAGCTTGGTGTTTGAGACTAGCGGGAGTACAGATACGCAGTATTTT
>NA|many|TRBJ1-5|TRBV28
CASGPESRQPQHF
TGTGCCAGCGGACCCGAATCTAGGCAGCCCCAGCATTTT
>TRBD2|few|TRBJ2-2|TRBV6-5
CASSRAGVSTGELFF
TGTGCCAGCAGTCGAGCGGGAGTGAGCACCGGGGAGCTGTTTTTT
>NA|many|TRBJ1-2|TRBV28
CASSTGYGYTF
TGTGCCAGCAGCACGGGCTATGGCTACACCTTC
>NA|many|TRBJ2-5|TRBV3-1
CASSQRDGKETQYF
TGTGCCAGCAGCCAACGGGACGGCAAAGAGACCCAGTACTTC
>NA|NA|TRBJ2-1|TRBV6-2/TRBV6-3
CASRSTGTPLYNEQFF
TGTGCCAGCAGGTCAACCGGGACCCCGTTGTACAATGAGCAGTTCTTC
>TRBD2|NA|TRBJ2-5|TRBV12-3/TRBV12-4
CASSFQRGETQYF
TGTGCCAGCAGTTTTCAGCGGGGTGAGACCCAGTACTTC
>NA|NA|TRBJ1-3|TRBV11-3
CASSPLGNSGNTIHF
TGTGCCAGCAGCCCCCTGGGCAACTCTGGAAACACCATACATTTT
>NA|NA|TRBJ2-5|TRBV6-5
CASTEPVRETQYF
TGTGCCAGCACCGAACCGGTCCGGGAGACCCAGTACTTC
>TRBD1|NA|TRBJ2-1|TRBV28
CASESGTGDGRAEQFF
TGTGCCAGCGAATCCGGGACAGGGGACGGGAGGGCTGAGCAGTTCTTC
>TRBD1|few|TRBJ1-1|TRBV18
CASSPGQGRDTEAFF
TGTGCCAGCTCACCGGGACAGGGGAGGGACACTGAAGCTTTCTTT
>NA|many|TRBJ2-3|TRBV28
CASRSSLLGSGGTDTQYF
TGTGCCAGCAGGTCCAGTCTTCTTGGGTCCGGGGGCACAGATACGCAGTATTTT
>NA|many|TRBJ2-2|TRBV19
CASSRGSTSNTGELFF
TGTGCCAGTAGTAGGGGCAGCACCTCGAACACCGGGGAGCTGTTTTTT
>TRBD1|many|TRBJ1-2|TRBV10-3
CATTQGSYGYTF
TGTGCCACAACACAGGGGTCCTATGGCTACACCTTC
>NA|many|TRBJ1-6|TRBV5-1
CASSLDLSSSYNSPLHF
TGCGCCAGCAGCTTGGACCTCTCCAGCTCCTATAATTCACCCCTCCACTTT
>NA|NA|TRBJ1-4|TRBV5-1
CASSLPGDNEKLFF
TGCGCCAGCAGCCTCCCGGGAGATAATGAAAAACTGTTTTTT
>TRBD1|many|TRBJ1-2|TRBV7-2
CASSLVGTGANYGYTF
TGTGCCAGCAGCTTAGTGGGGACAGGGGCAAACTATGGCTACACCTTC
>NA|many|TRBJ1-1|TRBV6-5
CASSYGQTLVVTEAFF
TGTGCCAGCAGTTACGGGCAGACCTTGGTGGTTACTGAAGCTTTCTTT
>NA|few|TRBJ2-1|TRBV11-2
CASRIPGAGNEQFF
TGTGCCAGCAGGATCCCGGGAGCGGGCAATGAGCAGTTCTTC
>TRBD1|few|TRBJ1-2|TRBV5-5
CASSLGRGDYGYTF
TGTGCCAGCAGCTTAGGCAGGGGGGACTATGGCTACACCTTC
>NA|NA|TRBJ1-1|TRBV15
CATNGSLEAFF
TGTGCCACCAACGGTAGCCTTGAAGCTTTCTTT
>TRBD1|NA|TRBJ1-1|TRBV5-1
CASTRDRGAEAFF
TGCGCCAGCACCCGGGACAGGGGCGCTGAAGCTTTCTTT
>TRBD1|NA|TRBJ1-1|TRBV6-5
CASSYSVADRGTEAFF
TGTGCCAGCAGTTACTCGGTAGCTGACAGGGGCACTGAAGCTTTCTTT
>NA|NA|TRBJ1-3|TRBV27
CASSSGAWGNTIYF
TGTGCCAGCAGTTCGGGGGCGTGGGGAAACACCATATATTTT